Sequencing of this TCR beta chain was carried out in a study of type 1 regulatory T cells. Study-wide background: T-allo10 is an in vitro-generated, Tr1-enriched CD4 T cell product specific for alloantigen.

As concerns this clonotype: Its antigen is as yet unknown.

TCRdb used MiXCR to reprocess the reads, holding one entry per CDR3 protein. The profile shows about 68,000 distinct CDR3 sequences, about 60% of them singletons. The junction had 9 bases not matched to a gene; V was cut back by 6 bases and J by 3 bases. The CDR3 consists of 14 residues. Germline V lookup: CDR1 DFQATT, CDR2 SNEGSKA (reference sequence). Material for sequencing was cultured T cells, either the whole culture or a sorted T cell fraction (not recorded which). Noted subset: Tr1-enriched cell product generated in vitro against host alloantigens. This TCR was recovered from a human donor in good health. The J gene is TRBJ2-5, the V gene TRBV20-1, with TRBD2 identical over 8 bases. CDR3 residues: CSAPATSVKETQYF. The DNA of the CDR3 is TGCAGTGCGCCGGCGACTAGCGTAAAAGAGACCCAGTACTTC.